This T cell receptor beta chain was identified in a study of cytomegalovirus exposure and HLA in healthy donors. The wider study: A previous analysis identified approximately 120 million unique TCR beta sequences derived from 180 million or so T cells. Samples from HLA-typed donors yielded 65 million to 90 million unique TCRs in an early data release.

The CDR3 totals 15 residues. V was clipped by 0 bases and J by 0 bases, with 10 bases between them. The germline V gene encodes CDR1 SGHDT and CDR2 YYEEEE. It was with 60 Vbeta and 13 Jbeta primers that the PCR ran. Using immunoSEQ multiplex PCR, the repertoire was profiled, and TCRdb retains in-frame clones only, with some absent. The sample consists of about 180,000 clones, over 60% of them appearing once. The sequencing input was PBMCs. The TCR was taken from a man aged 35 to 55 in good health and CMV-seronegative. This chain connects TRBV5-6 to TRBJ2-7; D unclear. CDR3 amino acids: CASSLGLTSSYEQYF. In DNA, the CDR3 is TGTGCCAGCAGCTTGGGGCTCACCTCCTCCTACGAGCAGTACTTC.